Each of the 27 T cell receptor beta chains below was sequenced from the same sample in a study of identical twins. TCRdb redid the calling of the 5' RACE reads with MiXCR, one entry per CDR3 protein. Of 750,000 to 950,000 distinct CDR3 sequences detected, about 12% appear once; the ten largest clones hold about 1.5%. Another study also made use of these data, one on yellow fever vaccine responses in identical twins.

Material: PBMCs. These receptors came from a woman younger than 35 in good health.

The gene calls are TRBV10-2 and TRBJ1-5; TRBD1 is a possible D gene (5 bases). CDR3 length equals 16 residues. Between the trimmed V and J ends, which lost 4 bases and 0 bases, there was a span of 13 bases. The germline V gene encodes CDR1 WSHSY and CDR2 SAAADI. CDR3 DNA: TGCGCCAGCAGTGTGGTCTTAGGACATAGCAATCAGCCCCAGCATTTT. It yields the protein CASSVVLGHSNQPQHF.

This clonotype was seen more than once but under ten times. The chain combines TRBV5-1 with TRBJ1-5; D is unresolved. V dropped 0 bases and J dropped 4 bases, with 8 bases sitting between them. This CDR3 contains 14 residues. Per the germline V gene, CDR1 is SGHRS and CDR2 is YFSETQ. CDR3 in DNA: TGCGCCAGCAGCTTGGATACCCGGAATCAGCCCCAGCATTTT. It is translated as CASSLDTRNQPQHF. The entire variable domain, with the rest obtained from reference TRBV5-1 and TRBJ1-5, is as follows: KAGVTQTPRYLIKTRGQQVTLSCSPISGHRSVSWYQQTPGQGLQFLFEYFSETQRNKGNFPGRFSGRQFSNSRSEMNVSTLELGDSALYLCASSLDTRNQPQHFGDGTRLSIL.

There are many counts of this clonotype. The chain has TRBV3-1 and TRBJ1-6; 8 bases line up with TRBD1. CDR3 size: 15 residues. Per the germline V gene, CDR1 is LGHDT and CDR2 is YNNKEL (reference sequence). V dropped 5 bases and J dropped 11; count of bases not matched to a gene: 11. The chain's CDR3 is CASSTSAGQVPPLHF. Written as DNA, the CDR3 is TGTGCCAGCAGCACCTCGGCGGGACAGGTGCCACCCCTCCACTTT.

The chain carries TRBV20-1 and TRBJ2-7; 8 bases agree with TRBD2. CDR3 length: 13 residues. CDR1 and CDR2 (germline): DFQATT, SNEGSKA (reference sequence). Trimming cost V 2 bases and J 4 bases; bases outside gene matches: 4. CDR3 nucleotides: TGCAGTGCTAGACCGACTAGCGTGTACGAGCAGTACTTC. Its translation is CSARPTSVYEQYF.

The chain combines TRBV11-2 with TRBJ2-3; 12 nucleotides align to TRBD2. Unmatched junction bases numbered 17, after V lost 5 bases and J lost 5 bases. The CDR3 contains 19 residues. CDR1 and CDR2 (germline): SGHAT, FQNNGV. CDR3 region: CASSRYPGTSGRSGDTQYF. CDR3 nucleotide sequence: TGTGCCAGCAGCCGCTACCCGGGAACTAGCGGGAGGTCAGGAGATACGCAGTATTTT.

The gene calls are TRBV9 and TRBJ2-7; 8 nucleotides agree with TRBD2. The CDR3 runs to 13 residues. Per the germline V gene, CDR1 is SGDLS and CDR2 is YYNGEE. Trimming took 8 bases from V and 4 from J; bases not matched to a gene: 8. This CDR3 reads CARTSGLLYEQYF. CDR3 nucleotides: TGTGCCAGAACTAGCGGCCTTCTATACGAGCAGTACTTC.

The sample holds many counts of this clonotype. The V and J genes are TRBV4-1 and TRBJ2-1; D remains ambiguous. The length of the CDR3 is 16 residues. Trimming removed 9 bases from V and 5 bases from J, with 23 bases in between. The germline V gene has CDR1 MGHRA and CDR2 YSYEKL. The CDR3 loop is CARQDRWRYNHNEQFF. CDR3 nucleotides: TGCGCCAGACAAGACCGGTGGCGCTATAATCACAATGAGCAGTTCTTC.

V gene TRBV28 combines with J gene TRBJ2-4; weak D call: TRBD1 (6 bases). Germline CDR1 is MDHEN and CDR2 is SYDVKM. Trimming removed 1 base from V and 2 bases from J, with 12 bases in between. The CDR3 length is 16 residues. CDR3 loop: CASSLFRTATKNIQYF. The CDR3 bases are TGTGCCAGCAGTTTATTTCGGACAGCGACCAAAAACATTCAGTACTTC.

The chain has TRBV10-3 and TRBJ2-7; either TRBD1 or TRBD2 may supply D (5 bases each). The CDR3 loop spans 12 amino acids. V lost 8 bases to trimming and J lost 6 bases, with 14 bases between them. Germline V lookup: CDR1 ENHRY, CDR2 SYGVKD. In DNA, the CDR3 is TGTGCCATCGGGACGGAGCTCGGCGAGCAGTACTTC. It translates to CAIGTELGEQYF.

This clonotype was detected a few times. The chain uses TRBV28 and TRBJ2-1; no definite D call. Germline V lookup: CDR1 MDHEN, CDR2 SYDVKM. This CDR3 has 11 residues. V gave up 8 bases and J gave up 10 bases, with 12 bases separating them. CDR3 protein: CASRTLGEQFF. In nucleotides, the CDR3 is TGTGCCAGCCGGACGCTAGGAGAGCAGTTCTTC.

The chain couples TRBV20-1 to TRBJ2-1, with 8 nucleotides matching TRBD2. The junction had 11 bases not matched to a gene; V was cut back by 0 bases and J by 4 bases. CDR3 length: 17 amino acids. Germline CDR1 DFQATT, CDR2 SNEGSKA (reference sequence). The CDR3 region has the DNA TGCAGTGCTAGAGATTGGCTCTTAGCGGGAAAATACAATGAGCAGTTCTTC. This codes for CSARDWLLAGKYNEQFF.

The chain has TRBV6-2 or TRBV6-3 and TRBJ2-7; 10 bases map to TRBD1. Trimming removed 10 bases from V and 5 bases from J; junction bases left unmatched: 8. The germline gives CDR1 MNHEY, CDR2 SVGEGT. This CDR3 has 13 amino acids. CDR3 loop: CATRRTGGHEQYV. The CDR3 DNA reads TGTGCCACCAGAAGGACAGGGGGTCACGAGCAGTACGTC.

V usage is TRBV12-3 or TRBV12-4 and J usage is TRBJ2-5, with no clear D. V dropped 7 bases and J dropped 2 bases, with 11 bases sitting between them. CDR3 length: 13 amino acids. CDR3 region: CASTSGTQETQYF. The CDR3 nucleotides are TGTGCCAGCACCTCAGGTACTCAAGAGACCCAGTACTTC.

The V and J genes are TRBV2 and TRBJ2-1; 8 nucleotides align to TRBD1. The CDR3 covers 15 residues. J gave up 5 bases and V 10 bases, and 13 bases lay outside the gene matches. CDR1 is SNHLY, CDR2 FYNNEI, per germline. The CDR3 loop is CATTRLGTGDNEQFF. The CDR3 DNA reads TGTGCCACTACACGGTTAGGGACAGGAGACAATGAGCAGTTCTTC.

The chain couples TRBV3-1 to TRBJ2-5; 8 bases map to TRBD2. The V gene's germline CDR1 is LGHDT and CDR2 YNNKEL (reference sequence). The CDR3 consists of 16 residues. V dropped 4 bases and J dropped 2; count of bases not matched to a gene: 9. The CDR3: CASSPRRTSPQETQYF. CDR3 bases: TGTGCCAGCAGCCCGAGACGGACTAGCCCACAAGAGACCCAGTACTTC.

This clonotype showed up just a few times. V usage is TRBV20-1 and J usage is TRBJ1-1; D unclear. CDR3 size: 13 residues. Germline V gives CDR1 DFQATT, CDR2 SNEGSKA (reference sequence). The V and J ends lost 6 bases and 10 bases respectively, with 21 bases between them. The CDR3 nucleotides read TGCAGTGCCCAGTCGGCGCCCAGCTATACAGCTTTCTTT. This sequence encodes CSAQSAPSYTAFF.

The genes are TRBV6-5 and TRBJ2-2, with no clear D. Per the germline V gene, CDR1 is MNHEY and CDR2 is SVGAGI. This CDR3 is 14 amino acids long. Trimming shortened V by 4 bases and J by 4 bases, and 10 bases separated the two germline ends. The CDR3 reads CASSSPGSTGELFF. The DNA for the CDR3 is TGTGCCAGCAGTTCACCGGGCTCCACCGGGGAGCTGTTTTTT.

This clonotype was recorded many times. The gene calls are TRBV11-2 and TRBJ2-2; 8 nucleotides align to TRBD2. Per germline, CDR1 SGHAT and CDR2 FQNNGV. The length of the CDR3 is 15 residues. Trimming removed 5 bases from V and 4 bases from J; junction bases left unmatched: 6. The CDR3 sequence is CASSETSGGTGELFF. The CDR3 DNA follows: TGTGCCAGCAGCGAAACTAGCGGTGGCACCGGGGAGCTGTTTTTT.

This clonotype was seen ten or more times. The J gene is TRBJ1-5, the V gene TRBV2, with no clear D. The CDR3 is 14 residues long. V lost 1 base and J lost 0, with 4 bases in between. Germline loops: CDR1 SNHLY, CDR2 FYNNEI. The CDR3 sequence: CASSEGDSNQPQHF. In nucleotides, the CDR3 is TGTGCCAGCAGTGAAGGGGATAGCAATCAGCCCCAGCATTTT.

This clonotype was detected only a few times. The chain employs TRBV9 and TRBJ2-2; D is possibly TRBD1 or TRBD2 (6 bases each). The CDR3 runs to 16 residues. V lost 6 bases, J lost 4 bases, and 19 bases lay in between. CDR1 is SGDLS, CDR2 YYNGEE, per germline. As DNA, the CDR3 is TGTGCCAGCAACCCATCGGGGGCACATGGCACCGGGGAGCTGTTTTTT. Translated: CASNPSGAHGTGELFF.

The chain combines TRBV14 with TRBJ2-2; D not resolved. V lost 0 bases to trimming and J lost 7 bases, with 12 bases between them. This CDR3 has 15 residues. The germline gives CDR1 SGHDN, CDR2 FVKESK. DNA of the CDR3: TGTGCCAGCAGCCAAGATGGCCTTTCTAGCGGGGAGCTGTTTTTT. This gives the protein CASSQDGLSSGELFF.

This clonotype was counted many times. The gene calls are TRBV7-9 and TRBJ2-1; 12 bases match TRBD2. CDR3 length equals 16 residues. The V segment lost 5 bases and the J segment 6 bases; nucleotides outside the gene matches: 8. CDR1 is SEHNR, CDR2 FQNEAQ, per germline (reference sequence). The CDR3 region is CASSELAGGSINEQFF. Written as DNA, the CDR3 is TGTGCCAGCAGCGAACTAGCGGGGGGATCCATCAATGAGCAGTTCTTC.

CDR3 nucleotides: TGTGCCAGAAGTTCACGACTACGGGCGTCATACGTC. Protein: CARSSRLRASYV. The rearrangement uses TRBV6-5 and TRBJ2-7; tentatively, D is TRBD2 (5 bases). This CDR3 contains 12 residues. The V gene's germline CDR1 is MNHEY and CDR2 SVGAGI.

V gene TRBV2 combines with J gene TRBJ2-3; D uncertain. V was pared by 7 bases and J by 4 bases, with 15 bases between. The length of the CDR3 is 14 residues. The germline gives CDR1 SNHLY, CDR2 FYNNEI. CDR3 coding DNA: TGTGCCAGCACCGGGCCTATCGAGGCAGATACGCAGTATTTT. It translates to CASTGPIEADTQYF.

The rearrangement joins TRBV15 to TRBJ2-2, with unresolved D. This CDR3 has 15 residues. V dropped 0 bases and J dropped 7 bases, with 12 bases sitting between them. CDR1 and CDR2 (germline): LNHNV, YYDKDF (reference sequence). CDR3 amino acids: CATSREASHDGELFF. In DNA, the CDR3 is TGTGCCACCAGCAGAGAGGCGAGTCACGACGGGGAGCTGTTTTTT.

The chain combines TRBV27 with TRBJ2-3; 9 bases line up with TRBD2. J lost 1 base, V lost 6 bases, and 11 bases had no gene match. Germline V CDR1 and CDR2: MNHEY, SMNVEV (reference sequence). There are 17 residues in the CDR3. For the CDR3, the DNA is TGTGCCAGCAGCCGTGGGGCTAGCGGGACCGGCACAGATACGCAGTATTTT. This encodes CASSRGASGTGTDTQYF.

Here the CDR3 DNA reads TGTGCCATCAGTGAATCCATCAGCAGGGACGAGCAGTACTTC. Encoded protein: CAISESISRDEQYF. This rearrangement joins TRBV10-3 to TRBJ2-7; a weak D match, TRBD1 (5 bases). CDR3 size: 14 residues. Germline lookup yields CDR1 ENHRY and CDR2 SYGVKD. The V gene lost 3 bases and the J gene lost 5 bases, with 14 bases spanning the gap.